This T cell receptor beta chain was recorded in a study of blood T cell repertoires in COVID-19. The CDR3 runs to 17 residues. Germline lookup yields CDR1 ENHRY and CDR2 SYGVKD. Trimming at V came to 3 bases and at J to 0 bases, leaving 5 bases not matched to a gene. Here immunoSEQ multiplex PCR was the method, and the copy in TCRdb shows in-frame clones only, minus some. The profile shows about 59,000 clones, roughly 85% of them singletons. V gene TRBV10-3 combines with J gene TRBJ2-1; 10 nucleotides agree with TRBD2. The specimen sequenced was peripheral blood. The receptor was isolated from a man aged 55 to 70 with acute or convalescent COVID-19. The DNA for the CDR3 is TGTGCCATCAGTGATCCTTCTAGCGGGAGCTCCTACAATGAGCAGTTCTTC. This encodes CAISDPSSGSSYNEQFF.